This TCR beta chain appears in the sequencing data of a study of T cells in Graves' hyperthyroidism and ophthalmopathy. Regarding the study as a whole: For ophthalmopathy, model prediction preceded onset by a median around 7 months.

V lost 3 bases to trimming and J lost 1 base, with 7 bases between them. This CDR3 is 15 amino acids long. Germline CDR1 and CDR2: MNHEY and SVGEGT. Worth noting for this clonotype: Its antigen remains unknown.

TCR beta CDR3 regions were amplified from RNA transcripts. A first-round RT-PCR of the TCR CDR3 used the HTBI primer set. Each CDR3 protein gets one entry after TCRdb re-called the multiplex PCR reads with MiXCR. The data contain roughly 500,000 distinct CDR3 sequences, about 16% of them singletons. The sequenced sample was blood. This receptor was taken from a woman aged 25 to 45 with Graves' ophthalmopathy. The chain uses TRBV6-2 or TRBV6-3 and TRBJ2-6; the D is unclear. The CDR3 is CASSYAASGANVLTF. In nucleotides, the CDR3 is TGTGCCAGCAGTTATGCTGCGTCTGGGGCCAACGTCCTGACTTTC.